Given below is one TCR beta chain in context. The sample originates from a study of CD8+CD57+ T cells in acquired aplastic anemia. CDR3 and TCR beta VDJ profiling relied on genomic DNA as the template. TCRdb analysed the reads with MiXCR anew, one entry per CDR3 protein. The table records fewer than 200,000 distinct CDR3 sequences, 71% of them present only once. It was patients with CD8+CD57+ cell expansion by flow cytometry who were chosen for sequencing. The specimen sequenced was sorted CD4+, CD8+, or CD8+CD57+ T cells (not recorded which) from PBMCs. The origin of this receptor is a human donor with aplastic anemia.

The CDR3 here is CASGLGMLADTEAFF. The CDR3 nucleotides read TGTGCTAGTGGTTTGGGGATGTTAGCCGACACTGAAGCTTTCTTT. The chain carries TRBV12-5 and TRBJ1-1; D unclear. Germline loops: CDR1 LGHNT, CDR2 FRNRAP. Trimming stripped 1 base from V and 3 bases from J, with 12 bases between. This CDR3 region has 15 residues.